These T cell receptor beta chains were read from a single sample in a study of T cell responses to AZD1222 COVID-19 vaccine. Using immunoSEQ multiplex PCR, the repertoire was profiled, and TCRdb retains in-frame clones only, with some absent. The top ten hold less than 50% of the sample, which has about 21,000 clones, 82% seen once. Sequencing used peripheral blood, obtained on day 0 of AZD1222 vaccination. Receptors were obtained from an adult in good health. Each CDR3 is given with its conserved first and last residue. A D gene is named only where the DNA matches it firmly. Clone size is shown for a subset of rows, as once, few, many or a class of expanded clone.

>-|TRBV6-5|TRBJ1-1|once
CASSYDANTEAFF
TGTGCCAGCAGTTACGACGCGAACACTGAAGCTTTCTTT
>-|TRBV6-2/TRBV6-3|TRBJ1-3|-
CASSYDDSSGNTIYF
TGTGCCAGCAGTTACGACGATAGCTCTGGAAACACCATATATTTT
>TRBD1|TRBV6-5|TRBJ1-1|-
CASSSPGQGPRAFF
TGTGCCAGCAGTTCCCCAGGACAGGGACCCCGAGCTTTCTTT
>TRBD1|TRBV28|TRBJ2-7|-
CASRKQGLAYEQYF
TGTGCCAGCAGGAAACAGGGGTTAGCCTACGAGCAGTACTTC
>-|TRBV7-2|TRBJ1-5|-
CASSLQGDNQPQHF
TGTGCCAGCAGCCTTCAAGGCGACAATCAGCCCCAGCATTTT
>-|TRBV4-2|TRBJ1-1|-
CASSQTVGAEAFF
TGTGCCAGCAGCCAGACAGTGGGTGCTGAAGCTTTCTTT
>-|TRBV7-9|TRBJ1-1|once
CASSSGRATEAFF
TGTGCCAGCAGTTCAGGGAGGGCAACTGAAGCTTTCTTT
>-|TRBV28|TRBJ1-1|-
CASSLRGTGAFF
TGTGCCAGCAGTTTAAGGGGAACTGGGGCTTTCTTT
>TRBD1|TRBV5-1|TRBJ2-7|-
CASSRGQGNSYEQYF
TGCGCCAGCAGCCGGGGACAGGGGAACTCCTACGAGCAGTACTTC
>-|TRBV24-1|TRBJ1-2|-
CATSDRAYGYTF
TGTGCCACCAGTGACAGGGCGTATGGCTACACCTTC
>-|TRBV10-2|TRBJ2-2|-
CASSDAVGNTNTGELFF
TGCGCCAGCAGTGATGCCGTGGGGAACACGAACACCGGGGAGCTGTTTTTT
>-|TRBV18|TRBJ1-2|-
CASSPQPAQGYGYTF
TGTGCCAGCTCACCGCAACCTGCCCAGGGCTATGGCTACACCTTC
>TRBD1|TRBV24-1|TRBJ2-2|-
CATSGTGYPGELFF
TGTGCCACCAGTGGGACAGGGTACCCCGGGGAGCTGTTTTTT
>-|TRBV11-2|TRBJ2-2|few
CASSRGIRELFF
TGTGCCAGCAGCCGAGGGATTAGGGAGCTGTTTTTT
>-|TRBV4-3|TRBJ2-2|-
CASSQGIAAVSTGELFF
TGCGCCAGCAGCCAAGGGATAGCGGCCGTCAGCACCGGGGAGCTGTTTTTT
>TRBD1|TRBV28|TRBJ1-5|few
CASSLRQGNQPQHF
TGTGCCAGCAGTCTACGACAGGGAAATCAGCCCCAGCATTTT
>-|TRBV12-3/TRBV12-4|TRBJ1-5|-
CASSFGNQPQHF
TGTGCCAGCAGTTTCGGGAATCAGCCCCAGCATTTT
>-|TRBV3-1/TRBV3-2|TRBJ2-7|-
CASSTVREQYF
TGTGCCAGCAGCACAGTTCGAGAGCAGTACTTC
>-|TRBV11-2|TRBJ2-2|-
CASSFRLGSPGELFF
TGTGCCAGCAGCTTTAGGTTAGGTTCTCCCGGGGAGCTGTTTTTT
>-|TRBV2|TRBJ2-1|-
CASSGDLYNEQFF
TGTGCCAGCAGTGGGGACTTATACAATGAGCAGTTCTTC
>-|TRBV7-2|TRBJ2-6|-
CASSSGQSGANVLTF
TGTGCCAGCAGCTCCGGGCAGTCTGGGGCCAACGTCCTGACTTTC
>-|TRBV6-1|TRBJ2-2|-
CASSVDVGGRHTGELFF
TGTGCCAGCAGTGTGGATGTGGGAGGTCGGCACACCGGGGAGCTGTTTTTT
>-|TRBV6-2/TRBV6-3|TRBJ2-2|-
CASSYVHTGELFF
TGTGCCAGCAGTTACGTGCACACCGGGGAGCTGTTTTTT
>-|TRBV19|TRBJ1-1|-
CASSGTVNTEAFF
TGTGCCAGTAGTGGGACGGTGAACACTGAAGCTTTCTTT
>-|TRBV6-6|TRBJ1-5|-
CATNRQGLQPQHF
TGTGCCACCAATCGCCAGGGACTTCAGCCCCAGCATTTT
>-|TRBV11-2|TRBJ2-1|-
CASSLGMYFSMGEQFF
TGTGCCAGCAGCTTAGGGATGTACTTTAGCATGGGTGAGCAGTTCTTC
>TRBD2|TRBV27|TRBJ2-4|-
CASSPSAGGRFDIQYF
TGTGCCAGCAGTCCGTCAGCGGGGGGTCGTTTTGACATTCAGTACTTC
>TRBD2|TRBV15|TRBJ2-5|-
CATSRDRAGVETQYF
TGTGCCACCAGCAGAGACCGAGCGGGAGTAGAGACCCAGTACTTC
>-|TRBV5-4|TRBJ1-1|-
CASSLEGGRYTEAFF
TGTGCCAGCAGCTTGGAGGGGGGTAGGTACACTGAAGCTTTCTTT
>-|TRBV30|TRBJ2-3|-
CAWSLGPTDTQYF
TGTGCCTGGAGCTTGGGGCCGACAGATACGCAGTATTTT
>TRBD1|TRBV19|TRBJ2-5|-
CASSNPSTGGETQYF
TGTGCCAGTAGTAACCCGTCGACAGGGGGAGAGACCCAGTACTTC
>-|TRBV24-1|TRBJ2-2|-
CATSDLTTKGSAGELFF
TGTGCCACCAGTGATTTGACAACGAAGGGATCGGCCGGGGAGCTGTTTTTT
>TRBD2|TRBV5-1|TRBJ2-2|-
CASSGLAPGELFF
TGCGCCAGCAGCGGACTAGCCCCCGGGGAGCTGTTTTTT
>TRBD1|TRBV28|TRBJ2-7|-
CASSRAGQGYEQYF
TGTGCCAGCAGTAGGGCGGGACAGGGTTACGAGCAGTACTTC
>TRBD1|TRBV7-2|TRBJ2-7|-
CASSIGQGTAYEQYF
TGTGCCAGCAGCATTGGACAGGGGACGGCCTACGAGCAGTACTTC
>-|TRBV30|TRBJ1-3|once
CAWRRPGLGVSGNTIYF
TGTGCCTGGAGGCGCCCGGGACTAGGGGTTTCAGGAAACACCATATATTTT
>-|TRBV9|TRBJ1-1|-
CASSAQGSEAFF
TGTGCCAGCAGCGCGCAGGGTAGTGAAGCTTTCTTT
>-|TRBV27|TRBJ2-3|-
CASNRDSGQDTQYF
TGTGCCAGCAATCGGGACTCAGGGCAAGATACGCAGTATTTT
>TRBD2|TRBV5-1|TRBJ2-2|once
CASSLAIKRGATGELFF
TGCGCCAGCAGCTTGGCCATCAAGCGGGGGGCTACCGGGGAGCTGTTTTTT
>-|TRBV5-1|TRBJ2-5|-
CASQSGLIKETQYF
TGCGCCAGTCAATCTGGACTAATCAAAGAGACCCAGTACTTC
>-|TRBV7-6|TRBJ2-7|-
CASSFRDGESYEQYF
TGTGCCAGCAGCTTCCGGGACGGGGAGTCCTACGAGCAGTACTTC
>TRBD1|TRBV19|TRBJ2-3|-
CASSVLLGTGTSDTQYF
TGTGCCAGTAGTGTCCTCCTAGGGACAGGAACGTCAGATACGCAGTATTTT
>TRBD2|TRBV18|TRBJ2-1|-
CASSIGTSSYNEQFF
TGTGCCAGCTCGATCGGGACTAGCTCCTACAATGAGCAGTTCTTC
>-|TRBV28|TRBJ1-2|few
CASSSPGRGNYGYTF
TGTGCCAGCAGCTCCCCCGGACGGGGTAACTATGGCTACACCTTC
>-|TRBV13|TRBJ2-3|once
CASSLGAGLDTQYF
TGTGCCAGCAGCTTAGGAGCAGGCCTGGATACGCAGTATTTT
>-|TRBV28|TRBJ2-7|-
CASRTFRRYEQYF
TGTGCCAGCCGGACTTTCCGGAGGTACGAGCAGTACTTC
>-|TRBV7-2|TRBJ2-1|-
CASSLDGAKGNEQFF
TGTGCCAGCAGCTTAGACGGGGCGAAGGGCAATGAGCAGTTCTTC
>-|TRBV19|TRBJ2-3|-
CASSMGRTYTDTQYF
TGTGCCAGTAGTATGGGACGGACTTACACAGATACGCAGTATTTT
>-|TRBV6-1|TRBJ2-2|-
CASSDPKDGTGELFF
TGTGCCAGCAGTGACCCGAAGGACGGGACCGGGGAGCTGTTTTTT
>-|TRBV29-1|TRBJ2-3|once
CSVYRDFTDTQYF
TGCAGCGTTTACAGGGATTTCACAGATACGCAGTATTTT
>-|TRBV24-1|TRBJ1-2|-
CATSDVYGYTF
TGTGCCACCAGTGATGTCTATGGCTACACCTTC
>-|TRBV4-3|TRBJ1-3|once
CASSQGSDTTGNTIYF
TGCGCCAGCAGCCAAGGATCGGACACCACTGGAAACACCATATATTTT
>-|TRBV28|TRBJ1-2|-
CASSSWRQKRYGYTF
TGTGCCAGCAGTTCTTGGCGACAAAAACGATATGGCTACACCTTC
>-|TRBV27|TRBJ2-2|few
CASSLKPSRRTGELFF
TGTGCCAGCAGTTTAAAGCCTTCCCGACGGACCGGGGAGCTGTTTTTT
>TRBD1|TRBV28|TRBJ2-7|once
CASSFGTGGFYEQYF
TGTGCCAGCAGTTTCGGGACAGGGGGATTCTACGAGCAGTACTTC
>-|TRBV9|TRBJ2-7|-
CASSVGQRAYEQYF
TGTGCCAGCAGCGTAGGGCAGCGAGCCTACGAGCAGTACTTC
>TRBD2|TRBV15|TRBJ2-1|few
CATSTEREGRNEQFF
TGTGCCACCAGCACCGAGCGGGAGGGCCGGAATGAGCAGTTCTTC
>-|TRBV7-9|TRBJ2-7|-
CASSIEADGEQYF
TGTGCCAGCAGCATAGAGGCAGACGGCGAGCAGTACTTC
>TRBD2|TRBV24-1|TRBJ2-7|-
CATSDSRGLAGNLYEQYF
TGTGCCACCAGTGATTCCCGGGGGCTAGCGGGAAACCTATACGAGCAGTACTTC
>-|TRBV2|TRBJ2-3|once
CASSVQGIYVTSTDTQYF
TGTGCCAGCAGTGTGCAGGGGATTTATGTGACTAGCACAGATACGCAGTATTTT